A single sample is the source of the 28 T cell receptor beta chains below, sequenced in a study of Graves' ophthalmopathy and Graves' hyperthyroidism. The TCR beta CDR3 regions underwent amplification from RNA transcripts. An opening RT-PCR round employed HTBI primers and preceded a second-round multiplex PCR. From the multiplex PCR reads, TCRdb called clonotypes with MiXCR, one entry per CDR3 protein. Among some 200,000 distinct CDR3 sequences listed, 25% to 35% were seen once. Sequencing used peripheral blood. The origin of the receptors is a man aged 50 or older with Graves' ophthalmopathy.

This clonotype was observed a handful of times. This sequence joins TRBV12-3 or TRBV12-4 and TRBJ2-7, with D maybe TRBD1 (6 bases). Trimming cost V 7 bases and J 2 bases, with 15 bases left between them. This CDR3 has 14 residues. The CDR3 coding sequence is TGTGCCAGCACTCCGACAGGCCCTCCCTACGAGCAGTACTTC. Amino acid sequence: CASTPTGPPYEQYF.

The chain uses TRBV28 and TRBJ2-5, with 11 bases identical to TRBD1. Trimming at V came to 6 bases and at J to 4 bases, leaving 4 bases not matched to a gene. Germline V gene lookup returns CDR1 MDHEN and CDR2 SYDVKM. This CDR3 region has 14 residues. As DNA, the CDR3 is TGTGCCAGCAGGCTGGACAGGGGGCGAGAGACCCAGTACTTC. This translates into CASRLDRGRETQYF. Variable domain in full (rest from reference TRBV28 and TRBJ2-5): DVKVTQSSRYLVKRTGEKVFLECVQDMDHENMFWYRQDPGLGLRLIYFSYDVKMKEKGDIPEGYSVSREKKERFSLILESASTNQTSMYLCASRLDRGRETQYFGPGTRLLVL.

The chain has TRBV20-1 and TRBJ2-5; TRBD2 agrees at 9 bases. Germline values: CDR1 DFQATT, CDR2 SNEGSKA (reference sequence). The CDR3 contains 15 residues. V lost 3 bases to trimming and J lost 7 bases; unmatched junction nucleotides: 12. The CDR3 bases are TGCAGTGCTAGTAGGCTAGCGGGAAACCTCGGGACCCAGTACTTC. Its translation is CSASRLAGNLGTQYF.

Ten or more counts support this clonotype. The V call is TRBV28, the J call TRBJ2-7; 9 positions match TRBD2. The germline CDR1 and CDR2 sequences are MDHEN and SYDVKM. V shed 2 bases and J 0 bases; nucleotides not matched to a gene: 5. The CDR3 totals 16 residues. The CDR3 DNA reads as TGTGCCAGCAGTTTAACGACTAGCGGCGACTCCTACGAGCAGTACTTC. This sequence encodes CASSLTTSGDSYEQYF.

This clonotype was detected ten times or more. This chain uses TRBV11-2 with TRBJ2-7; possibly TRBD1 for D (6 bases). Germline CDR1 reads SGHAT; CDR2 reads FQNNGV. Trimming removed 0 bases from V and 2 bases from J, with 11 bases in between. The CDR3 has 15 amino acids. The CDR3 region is CASSLDRGSAYEQYF. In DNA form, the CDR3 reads TGTGCCAGCAGCTTAGACAGGGGTTCCGCCTACGAGCAGTACTTC.

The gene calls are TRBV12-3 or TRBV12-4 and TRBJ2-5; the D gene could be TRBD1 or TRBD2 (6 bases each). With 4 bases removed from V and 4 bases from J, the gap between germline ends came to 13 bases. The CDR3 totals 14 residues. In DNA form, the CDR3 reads TGTGCCAGCAGTTCTCCGGGGGCGCGAGAGACCCAGTACTTC. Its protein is CASSSPGARETQYF.

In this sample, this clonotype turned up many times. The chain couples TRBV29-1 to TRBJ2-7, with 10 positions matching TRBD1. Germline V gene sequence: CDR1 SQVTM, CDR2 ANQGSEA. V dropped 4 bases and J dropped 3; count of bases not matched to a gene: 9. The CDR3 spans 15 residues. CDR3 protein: CSVGAPGQGFYEQYF. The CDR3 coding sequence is TGCAGCGTTGGGGCGCCGGGACAGGGGTTCTACGAGCAGTACTTC.

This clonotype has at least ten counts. CDR3 DNA: TGTGCCAGCAGCCCGGTGATGGGTAATCAGCCCCAGCATTTT. This encodes CASSPVMGNQPQHF. The chain is built from TRBV7-9 and TRBJ1-5; D unresolved. V was shortened by 5 bases and J by 4 bases, with 12 bases between the two germline ends. The CDR3 runs to 14 residues. The germline CDR1 and CDR2 sequences are SEHNR and FQNEAQ (reference sequence).

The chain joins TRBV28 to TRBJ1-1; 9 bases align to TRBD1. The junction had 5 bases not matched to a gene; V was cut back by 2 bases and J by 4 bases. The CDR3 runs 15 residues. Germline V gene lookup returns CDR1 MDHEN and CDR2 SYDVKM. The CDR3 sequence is CASSLRGTGSTEAFF. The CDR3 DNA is TGTGCCAGCAGTTTAAGGGGGACAGGGTCCACTGAAGCTTTCTTT.

For the CDR3, the DNA is TGTGCCAGCAGTTATTGGGGGGCCCACTACGAGCAGTACTTC. This sequence encodes CASSYWGAHYEQYF. The chain combines TRBV6-2 or TRBV6-3 with TRBJ2-7, with D perhaps being TRBD1 or TRBD2 (6 bases each). Germline CDR1 is MNHEY and CDR2 is SVGEGT. CDR3 size: 14 residues. V lost 3 bases to trimming and J lost 3 bases, with 12 bases between them.

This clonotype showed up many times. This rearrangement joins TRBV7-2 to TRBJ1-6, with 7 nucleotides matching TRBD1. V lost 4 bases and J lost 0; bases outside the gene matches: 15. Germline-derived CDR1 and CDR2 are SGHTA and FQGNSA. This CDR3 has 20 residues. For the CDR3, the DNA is TGTGCCAGCAGCTCCGCCCGCCCGGGACAGAGGAGCTCCTATAATTCACCCCTCCACTTT. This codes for CASSSARPGQRSSYNSPLHF.

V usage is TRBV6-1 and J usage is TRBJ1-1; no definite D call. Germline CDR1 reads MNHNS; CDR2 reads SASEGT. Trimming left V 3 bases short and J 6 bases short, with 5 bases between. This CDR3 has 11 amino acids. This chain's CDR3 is CASSDRSEAFF. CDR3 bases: TGTGCCAGCAGTGACCGCTCTGAAGCTTTCTTT.

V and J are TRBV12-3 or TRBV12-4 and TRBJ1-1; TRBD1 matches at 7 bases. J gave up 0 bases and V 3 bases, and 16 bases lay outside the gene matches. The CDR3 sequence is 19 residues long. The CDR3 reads CASSLMAVRDSYMNTEAFF. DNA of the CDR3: TGTGCCAGCAGTTTGATGGCAGTTCGGGACAGTTATATGAACACTGAAGCTTTCTTT.

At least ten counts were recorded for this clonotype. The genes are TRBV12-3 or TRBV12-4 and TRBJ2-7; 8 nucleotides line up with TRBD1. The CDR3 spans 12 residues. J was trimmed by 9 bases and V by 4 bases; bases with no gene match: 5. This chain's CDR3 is CASSSGQGRQYF. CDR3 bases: TGTGCCAGCAGTTCCGGACAGGGACGGCAGTACTTC.

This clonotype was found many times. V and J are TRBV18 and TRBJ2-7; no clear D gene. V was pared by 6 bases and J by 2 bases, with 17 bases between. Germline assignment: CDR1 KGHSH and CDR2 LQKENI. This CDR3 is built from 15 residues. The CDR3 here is CASSTSGRIAYEQYF. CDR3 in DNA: TGTGCCAGCTCTACCAGTGGCCGCATCGCCTACGAGCAGTACTTC.

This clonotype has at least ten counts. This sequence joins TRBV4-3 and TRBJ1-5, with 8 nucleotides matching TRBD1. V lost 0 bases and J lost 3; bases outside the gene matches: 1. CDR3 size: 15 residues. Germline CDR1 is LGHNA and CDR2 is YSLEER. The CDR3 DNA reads TGCGCCAGCAGCCAAGACAGGGGGCACAATCAGCCCCAGCATTTT. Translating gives CASSQDRGHNQPQHF.

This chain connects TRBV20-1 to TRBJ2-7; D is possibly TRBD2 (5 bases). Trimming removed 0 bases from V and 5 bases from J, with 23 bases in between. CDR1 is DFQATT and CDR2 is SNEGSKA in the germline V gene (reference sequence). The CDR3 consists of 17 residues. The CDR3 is CSARDLGYTGEGDEQYF. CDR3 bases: TGCAGTGCTAGAGATCTAGGGTACACCGGGGAAGGCGACGAGCAGTACTTC.

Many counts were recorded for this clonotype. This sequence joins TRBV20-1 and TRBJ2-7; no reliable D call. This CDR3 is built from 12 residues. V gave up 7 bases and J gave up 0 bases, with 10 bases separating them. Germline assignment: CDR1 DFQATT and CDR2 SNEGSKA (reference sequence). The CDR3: CSGGSHSYEQYF. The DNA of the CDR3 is TGCAGTGGAGGCAGTCACTCCTACGAGCAGTACTTC.

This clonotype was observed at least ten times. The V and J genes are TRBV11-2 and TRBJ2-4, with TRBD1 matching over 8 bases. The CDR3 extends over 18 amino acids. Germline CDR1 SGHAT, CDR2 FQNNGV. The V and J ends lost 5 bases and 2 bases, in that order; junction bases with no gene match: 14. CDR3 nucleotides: TGTGCCAGCAGCCTGTTCTCGGGACAGGCGGAGACCAAAAACATTCAGTACTTC. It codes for CASSLFSGQAETKNIQYF.

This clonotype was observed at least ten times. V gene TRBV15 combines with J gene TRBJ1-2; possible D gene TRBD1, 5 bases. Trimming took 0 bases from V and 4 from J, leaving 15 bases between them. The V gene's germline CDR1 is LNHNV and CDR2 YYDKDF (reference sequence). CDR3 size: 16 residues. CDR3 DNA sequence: TGTGCCACCAGCAGAGAAGGATCCGGGGGGATCTATGGCTACACCTTC. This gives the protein CATSREGSGGIYGYTF.

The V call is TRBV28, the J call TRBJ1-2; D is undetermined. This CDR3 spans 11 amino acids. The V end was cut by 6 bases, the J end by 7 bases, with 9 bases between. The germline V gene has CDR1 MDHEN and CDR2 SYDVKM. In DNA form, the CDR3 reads TGTGCCAGCAGCCCGGGCCCTGGCTACACCTTC. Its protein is CASSPGPGYTF.

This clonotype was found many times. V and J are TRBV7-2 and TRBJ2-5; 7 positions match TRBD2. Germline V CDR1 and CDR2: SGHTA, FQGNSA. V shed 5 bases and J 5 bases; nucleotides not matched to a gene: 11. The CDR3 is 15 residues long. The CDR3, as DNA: TGTGCCAGCAGCGAGGGACTATTCCTCCGGGAGACCCAGTACTTC. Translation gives CASSEGLFLRETQYF. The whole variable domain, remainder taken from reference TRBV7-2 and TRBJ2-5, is GAGVSQSPSNKVTEKGKDVELRCDPISGHTALYWYRQSLGQGLEFLIYFQGNSAPDKSGLPSDRFSAERTGGSVSTLTIQRTQQEDSAVYLCASSEGLFLRETQYFGPGTRLLVL.

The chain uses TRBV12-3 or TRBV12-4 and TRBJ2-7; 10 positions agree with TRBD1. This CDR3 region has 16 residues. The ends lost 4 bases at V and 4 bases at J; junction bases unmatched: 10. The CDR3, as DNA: TGTGCCAGCAGTTACATCCGGGACAGGGGTCAATACGAGCAGTACTTC. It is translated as CASSYIRDRGQYEQYF.

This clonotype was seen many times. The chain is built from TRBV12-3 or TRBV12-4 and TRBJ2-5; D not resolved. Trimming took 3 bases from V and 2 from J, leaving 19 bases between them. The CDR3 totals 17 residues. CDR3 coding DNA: TGTGCCAGCAGTTTGCGAACTCGTGATGGTGTGCAAGAGACCCAGTACTTC. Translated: CASSLRTRDGVQETQYF.

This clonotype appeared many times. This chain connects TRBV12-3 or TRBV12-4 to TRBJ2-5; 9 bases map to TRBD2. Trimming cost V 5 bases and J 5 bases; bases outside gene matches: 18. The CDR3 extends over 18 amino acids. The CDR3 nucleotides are TGTGCCAGCAGTCCCCGGGCTAGCGGGACCCCGATTGCGGAGACCCAGTACTTC. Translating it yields CASSPRASGTPIAETQYF.

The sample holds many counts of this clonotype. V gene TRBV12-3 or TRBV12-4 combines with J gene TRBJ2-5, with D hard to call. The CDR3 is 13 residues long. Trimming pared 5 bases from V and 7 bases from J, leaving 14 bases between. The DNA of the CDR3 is TGTGCCAGCAGTCCGACCCCAAAAGGGACCCAGTACTTC. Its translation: CASSPTPKGTQYF.

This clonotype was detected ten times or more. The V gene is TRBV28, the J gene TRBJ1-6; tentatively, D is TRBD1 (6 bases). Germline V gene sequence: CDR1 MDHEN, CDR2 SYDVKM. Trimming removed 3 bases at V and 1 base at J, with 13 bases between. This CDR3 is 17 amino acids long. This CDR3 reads CASSFSQGLSYNSPLHF. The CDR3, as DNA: TGTGCCAGCAGTTTTTCCCAGGGGCTTTCCTATAATTCACCCCTCCACTTT. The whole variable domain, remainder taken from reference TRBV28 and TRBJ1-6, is DVKVTQSSRYLVKRTGEKVFLECVQDMDHENMFWYRQDPGLGLRLIYFSYDVKMKEKGDIPEGYSVSREKKERFSLILESASTNQTSMYLCASSFSQGLSYNSPLHFGNGTRLTVT.

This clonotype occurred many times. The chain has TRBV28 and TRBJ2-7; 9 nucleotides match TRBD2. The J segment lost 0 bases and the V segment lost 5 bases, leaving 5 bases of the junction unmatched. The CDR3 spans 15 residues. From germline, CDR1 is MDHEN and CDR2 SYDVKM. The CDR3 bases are TGTGCCAGCAGTCGACTAGCGGTTAGCTCCTACGAGCAGTACTTC. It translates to CASSRLAVSSYEQYF.